This T cell receptor (beta chain) derives from a study of shared clonotypes between healthy human individuals. Study results and limitations: Only blood was sampled, and tissue TCR repertoires likely differ from blood ones.

Naive CD8 cells comprised CD45RO-negative, CCR7-positively selected cells, excluding terminally differentiated effector memory CD45RA+ cells. Some clones are missing from TCRdb's copy, which holds only in-frame ones; the method was immunoSEQ multiplex PCR. This sample has 1.5 million to 2.5 million clones; approximately 95% occur once, and the top ten carry more than 0.9%. The J segment lost 5 bases and the V segment lost 4 bases, leaving 8 bases of the junction unmatched. The germline V gene encodes CDR1 PRHDT and CDR2 FYEKMQ (reference sequence). This CDR3 comprises 14 residues. Comments on this clone: Its specificity is unknown.

The chain combines TRBV13 with TRBJ2-7; 7 bases agree with TRBD1. This TCR was recovered from a man aged 18-30 years in good health. The specimen sequenced was naive CD8+ T cells sorted from blood. This CDR3 is CASSSTDRDHEQYF. In nucleotides, the CDR3 is TGTGCCAGCAGCTCCACCGACAGGGACCACGAGCAGTACTTC.